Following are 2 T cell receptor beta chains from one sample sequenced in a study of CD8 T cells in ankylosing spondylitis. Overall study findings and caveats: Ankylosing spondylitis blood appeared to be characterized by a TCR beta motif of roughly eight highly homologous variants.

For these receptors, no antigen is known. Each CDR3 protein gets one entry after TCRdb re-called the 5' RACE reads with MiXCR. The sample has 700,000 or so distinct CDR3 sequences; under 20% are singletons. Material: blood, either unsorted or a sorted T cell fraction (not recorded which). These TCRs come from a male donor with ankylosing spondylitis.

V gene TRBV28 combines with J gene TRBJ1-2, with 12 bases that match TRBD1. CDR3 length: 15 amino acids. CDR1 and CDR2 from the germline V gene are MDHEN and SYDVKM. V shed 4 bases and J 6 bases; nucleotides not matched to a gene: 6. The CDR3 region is CASSSPGQGAHGYTF. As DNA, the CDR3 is TGTGCCAGCAGTTCCCCGGGACAGGGGGCCCATGGCTACACCTTC.

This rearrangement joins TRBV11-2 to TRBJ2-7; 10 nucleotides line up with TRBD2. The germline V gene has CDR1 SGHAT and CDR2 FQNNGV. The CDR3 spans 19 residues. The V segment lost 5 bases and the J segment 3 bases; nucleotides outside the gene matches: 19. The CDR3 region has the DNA TGTGCCAGCAGCCCATTAGCGGGGGGCGCTGGCGGGTTCGACTACGAGCAGTACTTC. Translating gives CASSPLAGGAGGFDYEQYF.